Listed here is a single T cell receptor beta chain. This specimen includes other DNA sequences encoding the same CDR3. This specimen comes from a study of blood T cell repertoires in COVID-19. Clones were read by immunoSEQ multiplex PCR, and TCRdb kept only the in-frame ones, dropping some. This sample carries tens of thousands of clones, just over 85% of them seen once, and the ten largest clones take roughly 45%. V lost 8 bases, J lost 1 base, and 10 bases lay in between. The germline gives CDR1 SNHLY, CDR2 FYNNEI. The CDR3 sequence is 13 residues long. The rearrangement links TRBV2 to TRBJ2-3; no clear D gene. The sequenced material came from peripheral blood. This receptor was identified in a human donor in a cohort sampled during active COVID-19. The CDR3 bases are TGTGCCAGCGTAGCCTCTGGCACAGATACGCAGTATTTT. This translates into CASVASGTDTQYF.